The 27 T cell receptor beta chains listed next were all sequenced from one sample in a study of a mutant IDH1 vaccine in newly diagnosed glioma. As for time point: week 5, during vaccination. Vaccination used 300 ug of mutant IDH1 20-mer peptide per dose, with topical imiquimod. Sequencing used immunoSEQ multiplex PCR; TCRdb keeps in-frame clones, though not all of them. The table records more than 25,000 clones, roughly 90% of them present only once. No antigen has been identified for these receptors. The specimen was PBMCs, collected from a glioma patient whose treatment included an IDH1 peptide vaccine. The receptors shown here come from a man between 18 and 35 years old with glioma.

V and J are TRBV7-9 and TRBJ2-1, with D perhaps TRBD1 (5 bases). Germline V gene lookup returns CDR1 SEHNR and CDR2 FQNEAQ (reference sequence). The V and J ends lost 3 bases and 0 bases respectively, with 6 bases between them. The CDR3 length is 14 residues. The CDR3 sequence: CASSLTASYNEQFF. The CDR3 DNA sequence: TGTGCCAGCAGCTTGACAGCCTCCTACAATGAGCAGTTCTTC.

The chain employs TRBV9 and TRBJ1-3, with D possibly being TRBD1 (6 bases). Trimming took off 2 bases at V and 2 bases at J, with 14 bases between the two ends. In germline, CDR1 is SGDLS, CDR2 YYNGEE. The CDR3 length is 16 residues. CDR3: CASSVEPGQPGNTIYF. The DNA for the CDR3 is TGTGCCAGCAGCGTCGAACCAGGACAGCCTGGAAACACCATATATTTT.

The chain has TRBV30 and TRBJ1-1; TRBD1 agrees at 7 bases. J was trimmed by 0 bases and V by 2 bases; bases with no gene match: 6. The CDR3 is 15 residues long. Germline V lookup: CDR1 GTSNPN, CDR2 SVGIG (reference sequence). CDR3 sequence: CAWSTDRTMNTEAFF. The DNA of the CDR3 is TGTGCCTGGAGTACGGACAGGACCATGAACACTGAAGCTTTCTTT.

The CDR3: CASSTIQGSSGNTIYF. DNA of the CDR3: TGTGCCAGTAGTACCATCCAGGGATCCTCTGGAAACACCATATATTTT. V gene TRBV19 combines with J gene TRBJ1-3, with D possibly TRBD1 on 5 matching bases. Per germline, CDR1 LNHDA and CDR2 SQIVND (reference sequence). The CDR3 consists of 16 residues. V lost 4 bases and J 0 bases, leaving 13 bases between the germline ends.

The CDR3 reads CASSNHRGSGTEAFF. CDR3 DNA: TGTGCCAGTAGTAACCACAGGGGGAGCGGCACTGAAGCTTTCTTT. The rearrangement links TRBV19 to TRBJ1-1; 8 bases line up with TRBD1. The CDR3 is 15 amino acids. Germline values: CDR1 LNHDA, CDR2 SQIVND (reference sequence). The J segment lost 4 bases and the V segment lost 4 bases, leaving 8 bases of the junction unmatched.

This clone turned up a few times. The chain is built from TRBV10-3 and TRBJ1-1, with D perhaps matching TRBD1 (6 bases). The CDR3 loop spans 14 amino acids. Germline CDR1 ENHRY, CDR2 SYGVKD. With 7 bases removed from V and 0 bases from J, the gap between germline ends came to 12 bases. CDR3 nucleotide sequence: TGTGCCATCACGGCAGGGGCGGTGAACACTGAAGCTTTCTTT. Its translation is CAITAGAVNTEAFF.

V is TRBV10-3 and J is TRBJ1-5; possibly TRBD1 for D (6 bases). This CDR3 spans 15 amino acids. Germline V lookup: CDR1 ENHRY, CDR2 SYGVKD. The germline V and J ends were trimmed by 11 bases and 4 bases, with 21 bases remaining between them. The CDR3 coding sequence is TGTGCCTCCGACGGGGGCTTTCGGCCAAATCAGCCCCAGCATTTT. Translated, it gives CASDGGFRPNQPQHF.

V usage is TRBV19 and J usage is TRBJ1-4, with no clear D. V shed 3 bases and J shed 8 bases, with 7 bases lying between them. Germline CDR1 reads LNHDA; CDR2 reads SQIVND (reference sequence). The CDR3 has 12 amino acids. The CDR3 DNA sequence: TGTGCCAGTAGTATCGGATTCGAAAAACTGTTTTTT. Translated: CASSIGFEKLFF.

The chain links TRBV7-9 to TRBJ2-1; the match to TRBD2 covers 12 bases. This CDR3 spans 14 amino acids. Germline CDR1 reads SEHNR; CDR2 reads FQNEAQ (reference sequence). V was pared by 6 bases and J by 7 bases, with 4 bases of the junction left unmatched. CDR3 protein: CASRTSGSRNEQFF. The CDR3 nucleotides are TGTGCCAGCAGGACTAGCGGGAGTCGGAATGAGCAGTTCTTC.

The V gene is TRBV6-5, the J gene TRBJ2-1, with TRBD1 identical over 9 bases. The V segment lost 0 bases and the J segment 4 bases; nucleotides outside the gene matches: 4. Germline V lookup: CDR1 MNHEY, CDR2 SVGAGI. This CDR3 has 16 residues. The CDR3 sequence is CASSYSGQGSYNEQFF. The CDR3 nucleotides are TGTGCCAGCAGTTACTCAGGACAGGGGTCGTACAATGAGCAGTTCTTC.

As to this clone: A junction boundary mismatches the germline segment, possibly from a read error. This sequence joins TRBV6-4 and TRBJ2-2, with D unresolved. The CDR3 is made up of 14 amino acids. Germline V gene lookup returns CDR1 MRHNA and CDR2 SNTAGT. CDR3 nucleotides: TGTGCCACCAGTAGTCTCCCGGACACCGGGGAGCTGTTTTTT. Encoded protein: CATSSLPDTGELFF.

V gene TRBV29-1 combines with J gene TRBJ2-7, with 7 bases fitting TRBD2. V was clipped by 6 bases and J by 3 bases; unmatched bases: 5. Per germline, CDR1 SQVTM and CDR2 ANQGSEA. The CDR3 covers 12 residues. The CDR3 sequence is CSVTGLDYEQYF. CDR3 in DNA: TGCAGCGTCACTGGACTAGACTACGAGCAGTACTTC.

The chain links TRBV5-1 to TRBJ2-5; TRBD1 aligns across 7 bases. V dropped 4 bases and J dropped 2; count of bases not matched to a gene: 8. The CDR3 is 15 amino acids. Germline loops: CDR1 SGHRS, CDR2 YFSETQ. CDR3 DNA: TGCGCCAGCAGCCCCGGGACAGCGATTCAAGAGACCCAGTACTTC. It is translated as CASSPGTAIQETQYF.

This chain uses TRBV29-1 with TRBJ1-2; weak D call: TRBD1 (5 bases). Germline V lookup: CDR1 SQVTM, CDR2 ANQGSEA. V was pared by 7 bases and J by 6 bases, with 12 bases between. The CDR3 length is 11 residues. The CDR3 reads CSGGEFHGYTF. In DNA form, the CDR3 reads TGCAGCGGAGGGGAATTCCATGGCTACACCTTC.

This chain links TRBV28 with TRBJ1-2, with 7 bases matching TRBD1. Germline CDR1 is MDHEN and CDR2 is SYDVKM. The CDR3 runs 13 residues. V lost 7 bases and J lost 8; bases outside the gene matches: 10. CDR3 protein: CASIPGQAGGYTF. CDR3 bases: TGTGCCAGCATCCCCGGACAGGCGGGGGGCTACACCTTC.

This chain joins TRBV28 and TRBJ2-7, with 8 bases that match TRBD1. This CDR3 contains 14 residues. V shed 5 bases, J shed 4 bases, and the junction held 7 bases outside the gene matches. Germline CDR1 is MDHEN and CDR2 is SYDVKM. The CDR3 spells CASSLGTGLYEQYF. DNA of the CDR3: TGTGCCAGCAGTCTGGGGACAGGTCTATACGAGCAGTACTTC.

The V call is TRBV5-4, the J call TRBJ1-2; D gene uncertain. CDR1 is SGHNT, CDR2 YYREEE, per germline (reference sequence). The CDR3 covers 16 residues. V lost 5 bases to trimming and J lost 5 bases, with 22 bases between them. The CDR3 here is CASSSAGSPKTYGYTF. For the CDR3, the DNA is TGTGCCAGCAGTTCTGCTGGCAGCCCGAAAACGTATGGCTACACCTTC.

The rearrangement joins TRBV29-1 to TRBJ2-2; 7 nucleotides match TRBD2. CDR3 size: 13 residues. After removal of 6 bases from V and 5 bases from J, the junction contained 6 bases not matched to a gene. CDR1 is SQVTM, CDR2 ANQGSEA, per germline. In DNA form, the CDR3 reads TGCAGCGTGGTCGCCGGGGGGACCGGGGAGCTGTTTTTT. Translating gives CSVVAGGTGELFF.

The chain links TRBV28 to TRBJ1-5; D is perhaps TRBD1 (5 bases). CDR3 length equals 15 residues. Germline assignment: CDR1 MDHEN and CDR2 SYDVKM. The V end was cut by 3 bases, the J end by 4 bases, with 13 bases between. In DNA form, the CDR3 reads TGTGCCAGCAGTTTGGGTTTAGGGGTTAATCAGCCCCAGCATTTT. Translating gives CASSLGLGVNQPQHF.

This sequence joins TRBV19 and TRBJ1-2, with 10 nucleotides matching TRBD1. The CDR3 has 14 residues. CDR1 is LNHDA and CDR2 is SQIVND in the germline V gene (reference sequence). Trimming removed 5 bases from V and 4 bases from J; junction bases left unmatched: 4. Here the CDR3 reads CASSPGTGAYGYTF. Here the CDR3 DNA reads TGTGCCAGTAGTCCCGGGACAGGGGCCTATGGCTACACCTTC.

The V call is TRBV5-6, the J call TRBJ2-7; D is unclear. There are 15 residues in the CDR3. The V end lost 3 bases, the J end lost 1 base, and 14 bases lay between the germline ends. In germline, CDR1 is SGHDT, CDR2 YYEEEE. CDR3 nucleotides: TGTGCCAGCAGCTCCGGAGCCTGGGAATCCTACGAGCAGTACTTC. This translates into CASSSGAWESYEQYF.

This chain joins TRBV5-1 and TRBJ2-2; possibly TRBD1 or TRBD2 for D (7 bases each). This CDR3 has 15 residues. Trimming cost V 0 bases and J 5 bases, with 11 bases left between them. Per the germline V gene, CDR1 is SGHRS and CDR2 is YFSETQ. The CDR3 loop reads CASSLDQGGTGELFF. As DNA, the CDR3 is TGCGCCAGCAGCTTGGATCAGGGGGGGACCGGGGAGCTGTTTTTT.

V gene TRBV6-5 combines with J gene TRBJ1-1, with D possibly being TRBD1 (5 bases). Germline lookup yields CDR1 MNHEY and CDR2 SVGAGI. The CDR3 has 12 residues. Trimming removed 2 bases from V and 8 bases from J, with 9 bases in between. CDR3 sequence reads: CASSYRAGEAFF. CDR3 DNA sequence: TGTGCCAGCAGTTACCGGGCAGGGGAAGCTTTCTTT.

The rearrangement joins TRBV19 to TRBJ1-2; 8 nucleotides line up with TRBD1. Germline CDR1 reads LNHDA; CDR2 reads SQIVND (reference sequence). The CDR3 spans 15 residues. The V segment lost 5 bases and the J segment 0 bases; nucleotides outside the gene matches: 5. The CDR3 loop reads CASSAQGGPNYGYTF. The CDR3 region has the DNA TGTGCCAGTAGTGCACAGGGGGGCCCTAACTATGGCTACACCTTC.

This chain connects TRBV5-8 to TRBJ1-6, with a weak D call TRBD1 (6 bases). CDR1 and CDR2 (germline): SGHTS, YDEGEE. V was trimmed by 4 bases and J by 8 bases, leaving 16 bases between them. The CDR3 sequence is 15 residues long. The CDR3: CASSTPGHGYSPLHF. The DNA for the CDR3 is TGTGCCAGCAGCACCCCGGGACACGGGTATTCACCCCTCCACTTT. The variable domain in full, completed from reference TRBV5-8 and TRBJ1-6, reads EAGVTQSPTHLIKTRGQQATLRCSPISGHTSVYWYQQALGLGLQFLLWYDEGEERNRGNFPPRFSGRQFPNYSSELNVNALELEDSALYLCASSTPGHGYSPLHFGNGTRLTVT.

V usage is TRBV27 and J usage is TRBJ2-7; 10 bases fit TRBD1. This CDR3 is 14 amino acids long. Looked up from germline, CDR1 is MNHEY and CDR2 is SMNVEV (reference sequence). Trimming cost V 5 bases and J 4 bases; bases outside gene matches: 5. CDR3 sequence (DNA): TGTGCCAGCAGTCCCCAGGGACAGGGGTACGAGCAGTACTTC. It is translated as CASSPQGQGYEQYF.

The chain has TRBV30 and TRBJ2-7; 8 bases align to TRBD1. The ends lost 8 bases at V and 7 bases at J; junction bases unmatched: 13. CDR1 and CDR2 (germline): GTSNPN, SVGIG (reference sequence). This CDR3 is built from 13 residues. This CDR3 reads CASSTGGIREQYF. CDR3 DNA: TGTGCCAGCAGTACAGGGGGAATAAGGGAGCAGTACTTC.